This T cell receptor (beta chain) emerged from a study of shared clonotypes between healthy human individuals. Overall study results and limits: Limited genetic and exposure-history diversity came from having few donors. At large depth, rarefaction still showed sorted-subset sequencing to be incomplete. The authors sampled blood alone, and tissue repertoires likely differ.

Only in-frame clones appear in the TCRdb table, and some are missing; sequencing was by immunoSEQ multiplex PCR. The sample includes some 2.1 million clones, 85% to 95% seen only once; the top ten take approximately 1.2%. Trimming pared 7 bases from V and 8 bases from J, leaving 11 bases between. Per the germline V gene, CDR1 is LNHDA and CDR2 is SQIVND (reference sequence). CDR3 length: 11 residues. Comments on this clone: Antigen: not known.

Positive CCR7 selection of CD45RO-negative cells yielded the naive CD8 cells, and terminally differentiated effector memory CD45RA+ cells were excluded. Sequencing was performed on naive CD8+ T cells sorted from blood. The chain is built from TRBV19 and TRBJ1-1; D gene uncertain. The clonotype originates from a man younger than 30 in good health. CDR3 bases: TGTGCCAGTAACTTTGGGCAGGAAGCTTTCTTT. This translates into CASNFGQEAFF.